This TCR beta chain was recorded in a study of CD4 T cells in relation to SARS-CoV-2 and coronaviruses. Study summary: TCR beta CDR3s were sequenced after roughly 10-day antigen culture of PBMCs. Study-wide results and caveats: Crossreactivity was assessed only for spike protein, not other viral proteins.

Libraries were prepared by immunoSEQ multiplex PCR; TCRdb keeps only in-frame clonotypes and omits some of them. This sample has roughly 20,000 clones, with 66% found just once. Only a few counts were recorded for this clone. Its antigen is currently unknown. The unexposed donors gave CD4+ T cells in about 2010-2018, prior to COVID-19. After approximately 10 days of culture, CD4+ T cells were isolated. As cell numbers allowed, unexposed-donor CD4+ T cells faced SARS-CoV-2 S/N and four cold-coronavirus spikes. The source is a human donor in good health. The sample was CD4+ T cells from PBMCs, cultured in vitro.

This chain's CDR3 is CASSLAGAPNYGYTF. In DNA, the CDR3 is TGTGCCAGCAGCTTGGCCGGGGCTCCTAACTATGGCTACACCTTC. The rearrangement links TRBV5-6 to TRBJ1-2; perhaps TRBD1 as D (5 bases). The CDR3 runs to 15 residues. V shed 0 bases and J shed 0 bases, with 9 bases lying between them. CDR1 is SGHDT and CDR2 is YYEEEE in the germline V gene.